Listed here are 26 T cell receptor beta chains from one sample, sequenced in a study of blood T cell repertoires in COVID-19. Using immunoSEQ multiplex PCR, the repertoire was profiled, and TCRdb retains in-frame clones only, with some absent. The data show some 60,000 clones, around 79% seen once. The sequenced material came from peripheral blood. Source of these receptors: a human donor in a cohort sampled during active COVID-19.

The chain carries TRBV7-2 and TRBJ1-2; possible D gene TRBD1, 6 bases. The germline V gene encodes CDR1 SGHTA and CDR2 FQGNSA. V was cut by 5 bases and J by 7 bases, with 17 bases left in between. CDR3 length equals 14 residues. For the CDR3, the DNA is TGTGCCAGCAGCCTAGGAACAGGGAGCGGTGGCTACACCTTC. Its protein is CASSLGTGSGGYTF.

This chain uses TRBV12-3 or TRBV12-4 with TRBJ1-1; a weak D match, TRBD1 (6 bases). V lost 5 bases and J lost 6, with 10 bases in between. This CDR3 is 12 amino acids long. The CDR3 loop reads CASSIGGPEAFF. The CDR3 DNA reads TGTGCCAGCAGTATAGGGGGGCCTGAAGCTTTCTTT.

The V call is TRBV6-5, the J call TRBJ2-7; 7 bases are a match to TRBD1. V gave up 5 bases and J gave up 4 bases; unmatched junction bases: 8. Germline V gene lookup returns CDR1 MNHEY and CDR2 SVGAGI. The CDR3 totals 14 residues. The CDR3 DNA sequence: TGTGCCAGCAGTACGACAGGGAGTTTGTACGAGCAGTACTTC. It is translated as CASSTTGSLYEQYF.

The chain uses TRBV12-3 or TRBV12-4 and TRBJ1-2, with 7 bases that match TRBD1. Losses at the gene ends were 5 bases for V and 7 bases for J; bases not matched to a gene: 7. The CDR3 covers 13 residues. The CDR3 sequence: CASSPDRASGYTF. As DNA, the CDR3 is TGTGCCAGCAGTCCAGACAGGGCGTCTGGCTACACCTTC.

Points on this clone: Different DNA sequences within this sample yield the same CDR3. This rearrangement joins TRBV7-9 to TRBJ2-3; tentative D call: TRBD1 (6 bases). Germline assignment: CDR1 SEHNR and CDR2 FQNEAQ (reference sequence). V was cut by 5 bases and J by 0 bases, with 9 bases left in between. This CDR3 region has 14 residues. In nucleotides, the CDR3 is TGTGCCAGCAGCGGTACAGGGAGCACAGATACGCAGTATTTT. Its translation: CASSGTGSTDTQYF.

The sample holds a few counts of this clone. The J gene is TRBJ2-2, the V gene TRBV18; D is uncertain. Germline V gene sequence: CDR1 KGHSH, CDR2 LQKENI. V lost 6 bases and J lost 9, with 11 bases in between. This CDR3 has 12 amino acids. CDR3 in amino acids: CASSPGGRELFF. In DNA, the CDR3 is TGTGCCAGCTCCCCAGGCGGCCGGGAGCTGTTTTTT.

The chain carries TRBV11-2 and TRBJ2-7; 8 bases map to TRBD2. The V gene end was trimmed by 6 bases and the J gene end by 3 bases; junction bases not matched to a gene: 4. This CDR3 region has 13 residues. In germline, CDR1 is SGHAT, CDR2 FQNNGV. The CDR3, as DNA: TGTGCCAGCAGTTCCGGGGGGGGCTACGAGCAGTACTTC. Its translation: CASSSGGGYEQYF. Full variable domain (rest looked up from reference TRBV11-2 and TRBJ2-7): EAGVAQSPRYKIIEKRQSVAFWCNPISGHATLYWYQQILGQGPKLLIQFQNNGVVDDSQLPKDRFSAERLKGVDSTLKIQPAKLEDSAVYLCASSSGGGYEQYFGPGTRLTVT.

The chain has TRBV29-1 and TRBJ2-7, with a possible D match to TRBD1 (5 bases). This CDR3 comprises 13 residues. V was clipped by 3 bases and J by 6 bases, with 15 bases between them. CDR1 and CDR2 (germline): SQVTM, ANQGSEA. CDR3 region: CSVDLMGLGEQYF. The CDR3 region has the DNA TGCAGCGTTGACTTGATGGGGCTGGGCGAGCAGTACTTC.

This chain connects TRBV6-4 to TRBJ1-2; TRBD1 agrees at 9 bases. J gave up 7 bases and V 6 bases, and 6 bases lay outside the gene matches. In germline, CDR1 is MRHNA, CDR2 SNTAGT. The CDR3 is 13 amino acids. The CDR3 DNA reads as TGTGCCAGCAGCGGGACAGGGTTGCGTGGCTACACCTTC. Residues: CASSGTGLRGYTF.

The genes are TRBV3-1 (or the pseudogene TRBV3-2) and TRBJ1-2; possibly TRBD1 for D (6 bases). V was clipped by 1 base and J by 8 bases, with 17 bases between them. This CDR3 region has 15 residues. Germline values: CDR1 LGHDT, CDR2 YNNKEL (reference sequence). CDR3 sequence reads: CASSQGWRGGRGYTF. The CDR3 DNA follows: TGTGCCAGCAGCCAAGGGTGGAGGGGGGGACGAGGCTACACCTTC.

The CDR3 nucleotides are TGTGCCAGCAGCGTACCCAAGGCACGGGGTACGTACGAGCAGTACTTC. It specifies CASSVPKARGTYEQYF. The chain links TRBV7-8 to TRBJ2-7; D perhaps matches TRBD2 (5 bases). The ends were cut back, 5 bases at V and 4 bases at J, with 21 bases in the middle. This CDR3 comprises 16 residues. Germline values: CDR1 SGHVS, CDR2 FQNEAQ.

The CDR3 protein is CASRTGIDGYTF. The DNA of the CDR3 is TGTGCCAGCAGGACAGGGATAGATGGCTACACCTTC. V and J are TRBV6-5 and TRBJ1-2; 7 nucleotides agree with TRBD1. Germline CDR1 reads MNHEY; CDR2 reads SVGAGI. V lost 6 bases and J lost 6; bases outside the gene matches: 4. The CDR3 loop spans 12 amino acids.

The chain recombines TRBV5-4 with TRBJ2-7, with 11 bases fitting TRBD2. The germline V gene has CDR1 SGHNT and CDR2 YYREEE (reference sequence). The V segment lost 4 bases and the J segment 1 base; nucleotides outside the gene matches: 4. The CDR3 runs to 15 residues. CDR3 coding DNA: TGTGCCAGCAGCATTAGCGGGGGGGAGTCCTACGAGCAGTACTTC. As protein: CASSISGGESYEQYF.

The chain combines TRBV4-1 with TRBJ2-2; D is ambiguous. The germline gives CDR1 MGHRA, CDR2 YSYEKL. CDR3 length: 13 amino acids. Trimming pared 1 base from V and 9 bases from J, leaving 9 bases between. The CDR3 nucleotides read TGCGCCAGCAGCCAAGGACATACCCGGGAGCTGTTTTTT. It codes for CASSQGHTRELFF.

The V call is TRBV7-2, the J call TRBJ2-7; no definite D call. Per the germline V gene, CDR1 is SGHTA and CDR2 is FQGNSA. V gave up 0 bases and J gave up 0 bases, with 15 bases separating them. The length of the CDR3 is 17 residues. CDR3 loop: CASSLAPVRSISYEQYF. The CDR3 DNA reads as TGTGCCAGCAGCTTAGCGCCCGTCAGAAGTATCTCCTACGAGCAGTACTTC.

The gene calls are TRBV15 and TRBJ2-3, with 8 bases aligning to TRBD1. The trim removed 4 bases at V and 5 bases at J, leaving 8 bases unmatched. Germline V gene sequence: CDR1 LNHNV, CDR2 YYDKDF (reference sequence). This CDR3 is 15 amino acids long. The CDR3 DNA reads TGTGCCACCAGCAAATTCAGGGGGCTCGAAGATACGCAGTATTTT. Its protein product is CATSKFRGLEDTQYF.

V is TRBV2 and J is TRBJ2-5; 11 positions match TRBD1. The CDR3 covers 14 residues. The trim removed 9 bases at V and 0 bases at J, leaving 3 bases unmatched. The germline V gene has CDR1 SNHLY and CDR2 FYNNEI. CDR3 in DNA: TGTGCCAGGGGGGACAGGGGGTACCAAGAGACCCAGTACTTC. It encodes CARGDRGYQETQYF.

This sequence joins TRBV18 and TRBJ2-3; 8 nucleotides agree with TRBD1. J gave up 6 bases and V 1 base, and 6 bases lay outside the gene matches. CDR1 and CDR2 from the germline V gene are KGHSH and LQKENI. The CDR3 runs to 15 residues. CDR3 residues: CASSPRRQGMDTQYF. The CDR3 bases are TGTGCCAGCTCACCACGAAGACAGGGGATGGATACGCAGTATTTT.

V gene TRBV4-1 combines with J gene TRBJ1-1; D uncertain. The CDR3 contains 14 residues. With 6 bases removed from V and 2 bases from J, the gap between germline ends came to 13 bases. The V gene's germline CDR1 is MGHRA and CDR2 YSYEKL. The CDR3 DNA follows: TGCGCCAGCAGTCGCCCCCGAGCTAACACTGAAGCTTTCTTT. Protein product: CASSRPRANTEAFF.

This clone has only a few counts. This chain joins TRBV27 and TRBJ1-6; TRBD1 is a possible D gene (6 bases). Germline lookup yields CDR1 MNHEY and CDR2 SMNVEV (reference sequence). Trimming removed 4 bases at V and 7 bases at J, with 11 bases between. The CDR3 contains 14 residues. The CDR3 coding sequence is TGTGCCAGCAGTTACGGACAGTCCAATTCACCCCTCCACTTT. This encodes CASSYGQSNSPLHF.

The chain employs TRBV24-1 and TRBJ2-7; 9 bases line up with TRBD1. The germline CDR1 and CDR2 sequences are KGHDR and SFDVKD. V shed 2 bases and J 5 bases; nucleotides not matched to a gene: 9. The CDR3 is 16 amino acids. The CDR3 spells CATSDSPGTGLNEQYF. In nucleotides, the CDR3 is TGTGCCACCAGTGATTCGCCCGGGACAGGGTTAAACGAGCAGTACTTC.

The genes are TRBV5-4 and TRBJ1-2; D is perhaps TRBD1 (6 bases). Germline CDR1 SGHNT, CDR2 YYREEE (reference sequence). This CDR3 has 17 residues. V lost 2 bases and J lost 4, with 21 bases in between. CDR3 protein: CASSFGRQANTGYGYTF. In DNA form, the CDR3 reads TGTGCCAGCAGCTTCGGTCGACAGGCCAACACAGGCTATGGCTACACCTTC.

This chain uses TRBV19 with TRBJ1-2, with a weak D call TRBD1 (6 bases). Germline CDR1 reads LNHDA; CDR2 reads SQIVND (reference sequence). The CDR3 is 14 amino acids. The ends were cut back, 5 bases at V and 5 bases at J, with 15 bases in the middle. Written as DNA, the CDR3 is TGTGCCAGTAGTTTCCAAATAGGGGGTTATGGCTACACCTTC. Its protein product is CASSFQIGGYGYTF.

The genes are TRBV7-2 and TRBJ1-6, with a tentative D call TRBD1 (5 bases). Trimming pared 4 bases from V and 1 base from J, leaving 17 bases between. This CDR3 spans 18 amino acids. CDR1 and CDR2 from the germline V gene are SGHTA and FQGNSA. This CDR3 is CASSSQGFEWSYNSPLHF. CDR3 nucleotide sequence: TGTGCCAGCAGCTCCCAGGGTTTTGAGTGGTCCTATAATTCACCCCTCCACTTT.

This clone was seen just once. The V and J genes are TRBV19 and TRBJ2-7; TRBD2 matches at 8 bases. V dropped 6 bases and J dropped 6; count of bases not matched to a gene: 13. CDR3 size: 15 residues. CDR1 and CDR2 from the germline V gene are LNHDA and SQIVND (reference sequence). The CDR3, as DNA: TGTGCCAGTAGGAGAAGACCGGGACTAGTTTCCGAGCAGTACTTC. Protein product: CASRRRPGLVSEQYF.

The chain recombines TRBV7-2 with TRBJ1-1; the match to TRBD1 covers 12 bases. V gave up 6 bases and J gave up 8 bases; unmatched junction bases: 10. Germline V gene sequence: CDR1 SGHTA, CDR2 FQGNSA. This CDR3 is built from 15 residues. CDR3 nucleotides: TGTGCCAGCAGACCAGAGGGGACAGGGGGCCGGGAAGCTTTCTTT. Amino acids: CASRPEGTGGREAFF.